This T cell receptor beta chain was captured in a study of T cells in Graves' hyperthyroidism and ophthalmopathy. V lost 4 bases, J lost 3 bases, and 22 bases lay in between. Germline CDR1 MGHRA, CDR2 YSYEKL. The CDR3 extends over 17 amino acids. This clonotype showed up many times. There were TCR beta CDR3 regions amplified from RNA transcripts. HTBI primers were the set used in a first-round RT-PCR of the TCR CDR3. TCRdb used MiXCR to reprocess the multiplex PCR reads, holding one entry per CDR3 protein. This sample carries fewer than 650,000 distinct CDR3 sequences, 14% of them seen once, and the ten largest clones take around 14%.

The sample consisted of blood. The gene calls are TRBV4-1 and TRBJ2-7; D perhaps matches TRBD2 (5 bases). The TCR originated in a woman aged 40 to 55 with Graves' hyperthyroidism. In DNA form, the CDR3 reads TGCGCCAGCAGCCGCGAACCCCTGCGAACTAGAGTCTACGAGCAGTACTTC. It codes for CASSREPLRTRVYEQYF.